Each of the 21 T cell receptor beta chains below was sequenced from the same sample in a study of cytomegalovirus exposure and HLA in healthy donors. Vbeta (60) and Jbeta (13) primers were used in the PCR. Clones were read by immunoSEQ multiplex PCR, and TCRdb kept only the in-frame ones, dropping some. The sample contains under 200,000 clones, around 80% of which appear only once. The sequenced sample was PBMCs. The receptor set was obtained from a girl between 10 and 17 years old in good health and CMV-seropositive.

The DNA for the CDR3 is TGCGCCAGCAGCCAAGAGGCGGGGGGGACAGGGGGCGCAGGGCAGCCCCAGCATTTT. It encodes CASSQEAGGTGGAGQPQHF. J is TRBJ1-5 and V is TRBV4-3, with TRBD1 matching 12 bases. The CDR3 is 19 amino acids. The V segment lost 0 bases and the J segment 7 bases; nucleotides outside the gene matches: 13. Germline values: CDR1 LGHNA, CDR2 YSLEER.

This clone was seen once. The rearrangement uses TRBV7-3 and TRBJ2-3; TRBD2 aligns across 9 bases. There are 16 residues in the CDR3. The ends lost 0 bases at V and 5 bases at J; junction bases unmatched: 6. Germline-derived CDR1 and CDR2 are SGHTA and FQGTGA. CDR3 nucleotide sequence: TGTGCCAGCAGCTTAACGGGAGCGGGGGGTATAGATACGCAGTATTTT. Its translation is CASSLTGAGGIDTQYF.

The genes are TRBV18 and TRBJ2-7; 7 nucleotides align to TRBD2. Germline assignment: CDR1 KGHSH and CDR2 LQKENI. The CDR3 is 16 amino acids. V dropped 4 bases and J dropped 2; count of bases not matched to a gene: 11. The CDR3 protein is CASSLRRGGSPYEQYF. CDR3 bases: TGTGCCAGCTCACTCCGGCGCGGGGGAAGCCCCTACGAGCAGTACTTC.

J is TRBJ2-1 and V is TRBV27, with D perhaps matching TRBD1 (5 bases). Trimming left V 5 bases short and J 4 bases short, with 9 bases between. The CDR3 consists of 13 residues. CDR1 and CDR2 (germline): MNHEY, SMNVEV (reference sequence). The DNA for the CDR3 is TGTGCCAGCAGTATTACAGGTTACAATGAGCAGTTCTTC. Translation gives CASSITGYNEQFF.

The rearrangement uses TRBV14 and TRBJ2-6; TRBD1 is a possible D gene (6 bases). In germline, CDR1 is SGHDN, CDR2 FVKESK. The CDR3 totals 17 residues. V lost 3 bases and J 1 base, leaving 13 bases between the germline ends. CDR3 coding DNA: TGTGCCAGCAGCCACGACGGACAGACATCTGGGGCCAACGTCCTGACTTTC. Translating gives CASSHDGQTSGANVLTF.

The chain combines TRBV5-6 with TRBJ2-1; D gene ambiguous. V gave up 7 bases and J gave up 7 bases, with 15 bases separating them. The CDR3 is 13 amino acids. Looked up from germline, CDR1 is SGHDT and CDR2 is YYEEEE. The CDR3 reads CASAVGGWNEQFF. The DNA of the CDR3 is TGTGCCAGCGCGGTCGGTGGCTGGAATGAGCAGTTCTTC.

This clone occurred once. The chain is built from TRBV25-1 and TRBJ2-1; TRBD1 matches at 11 bases. The CDR3 contains 17 residues. Germline-derived CDR1 and CDR2 are MGHDK and SYGVNS. V gave up 5 bases and J gave up 8 bases; unmatched junction bases: 14. The CDR3 loop reads CASSQITGTGGWDEQFF. CDR3 DNA sequence: TGTGCCAGCAGTCAAATAACCGGGACAGGGGGTTGGGATGAGCAGTTCTTC. Filled out from reference TRBV25-1 and TRBJ2-1, the complete variable domain reads EADIYQTPRYLVIGTGKKITLECSQTMGHDKMYWYQQDPGMELHLIHYSYGVNSTEKGDLSSESTVSRIRTEHFPLTLESARPSHTSQYLCASSQITGTGGWDEQFFGPGTRLTVL.

The V and J genes are TRBV27 and TRBJ2-7; D unresolved. CDR1 and CDR2 (germline): MNHEY, SMNVEV (reference sequence). CDR3 size: 14 residues. Deletions cut 6 bases from V and 5 bases from J, with 17 bases between. Written as DNA, the CDR3 is TGTGCCAGCAGCCACCCTGGCGGCTGGGACGAGCAGTACTTC. Translating it yields CASSHPGGWDEQYF.

This chain links TRBV9 with TRBJ2-5; maybe TRBD2 (5 bases). V was trimmed by 3 bases and J by 4 bases, leaving 13 bases between them. The CDR3 is 14 amino acids. From germline, CDR1 is SGDLS and CDR2 YYNGEE. CDR3 protein: CASSEEIGGETQYF. The CDR3 DNA sequence: TGTGCCAGCAGCGAAGAGATAGGAGGAGAGACCCAGTACTTC.

This clone occurred a few times. The chain combines TRBV9 with TRBJ2-5; weak D call: TRBD2 (5 bases). The CDR3 has 15 amino acids. With 0 bases removed from V and 5 bases from J, the gap between germline ends came to 14 bases. The germline V gene encodes CDR1 SGDLS and CDR2 YYNGEE. The CDR3 coding sequence is TGTGCCAGCAGCGTAGGTAGAGGGAATGGTGAGACCCAGTACTTC. This encodes CASSVGRGNGETQYF. Based on the CDR3 plus reference TRBV9 and TRBJ2-5, the full variable domain is DSGVTQTPKHLITATGQRVTLRCSPRSGDLSVYWYQQSLDQGLQFLIQYYNGEERAKGNILERFSAQQFPDLHSELNLSSLELGDSALYFCASSVGRGNGETQYFGPGTRLLVL.

The V gene is TRBV27, the J gene TRBJ2-3; 14 positions agree with TRBD2. The J segment lost 4 bases and the V segment lost 5 bases, leaving 14 bases of the junction unmatched. Germline loops: CDR1 MNHEY, CDR2 SMNVEV (reference sequence). CDR3 size: 19 residues. In DNA, the CDR3 is TGTGCCAGCAGTAACCTCGCCGGGACTAGCGGGAGAGGCCCAGATACGCAGTATTTT. Protein sequence: CASSNLAGTSGRGPDTQYF.

The chain has TRBV28 and TRBJ2-3; 8 bases map to TRBD2. The CDR3 spans 16 residues. Trimming removed 5 bases from V and 0 bases from J; junction bases left unmatched: 7. Germline CDR1 MDHEN, CDR2 SYDVKM. The DNA of the CDR3 is TGTGCCAGCAGTCCCCCGGGGGGGATTAGCACAGATACGCAGTATTTT. It is translated as CASSPPGGISTDTQYF.

The V and J genes are TRBV9 and TRBJ1-4; D unresolved. The CDR3 spans 13 residues. Trimming removed 4 bases from V and 10 bases from J, with 14 bases in between. Per germline, CDR1 SGDLS and CDR2 YYNGEE. The CDR3 sequence: CASSMRVPGKLFF. Written as DNA, the CDR3 is TGTGCCAGCAGCATGAGGGTCCCCGGAAAACTGTTTTTT.

The chain joins TRBV10-2 to TRBJ1-2, with a tentative D call TRBD1 (6 bases). This CDR3 region has 14 residues. The germline gives CDR1 WSHSY, CDR2 SAAADI. Trimming took off 3 bases at V and 5 bases at J, with 13 bases between the two ends. For the CDR3, the DNA is TGCGCCAGCAGTGAAGGGGGTCGCGGTTATGGCTACACCTTC. It specifies CASSEGGRGYGYTF.

The chain recombines TRBV5-1 with TRBJ2-5; 13 positions match TRBD2. V lost 4 bases and J lost 3; bases outside the gene matches: 3. The length of the CDR3 is 15 residues. CDR1 is SGHRS and CDR2 is YFSETQ in the germline V gene. CDR3 amino acids: CASSQGLAGKETQYF. In DNA form, the CDR3 reads TGCGCCAGCAGCCAGGGACTAGCGGGGAAAGAGACCCAGTACTTC.

This clone showed up just a few times. CDR3 in DNA: TGTGCCAGCAGTCCCTCAGAGAACACTGAAGCTTTCTTT. It yields the protein CASSPSENTEAFF. The chain employs TRBV6-5 and TRBJ1-1; no clear D. V dropped 5 bases and J dropped 1 base, with 8 bases sitting between them. The CDR3 length is 13 residues. Germline-derived CDR1 and CDR2 are MNHEY and SVGAGI.

The rearrangement uses TRBV6-6 and TRBJ2-7; weak D call: TRBD1 (6 bases). The ends were cut back, 6 bases at V and 6 bases at J, with 18 bases in the middle. This CDR3 spans 14 amino acids. Germline CDR1 reads MNHNY; CDR2 reads SVGAGI (reference sequence). The CDR3 DNA reads TGTGCCAGCAGCCCCGGGACATTCGACCGCGAGCAGTACTTC. Translation: CASSPGTFDREQYF.

The chain combines TRBV7-2 with TRBJ2-1, with D maybe TRBD1 (5 bases). V lost 1 base to trimming and J lost 4 bases, with 17 bases between them. Germline V gene data show CDR1 as SGHTA and CDR2 as FQGNSA. There are 17 residues in the CDR3. This chain's CDR3 is CASSLVRWGAIYNEQFF. CDR3 in DNA: TGTGCCAGCAGCTTAGTTCGTTGGGGCGCGATATACAATGAGCAGTTCTTC.

The rearrangement uses TRBV19 and TRBJ2-7; 10 positions match TRBD2. In germline, CDR1 is LNHDA, CDR2 SQIVND (reference sequence). This CDR3 region has 18 residues. V shed 1 base, J shed 5 bases, and the junction held 14 bases outside the gene matches. In nucleotides, the CDR3 is TGTGCCAGTAGTATAGGGCTAGCGGGAGCCCCGAAGGACCACGAGCAGTACTTC. This translates into CASSIGLAGAPKDHEQYF.

This chain connects TRBV7-9 to TRBJ1-4; unclear D gene. This CDR3 spans 15 amino acids. V was cut by 4 bases and J by 0 bases, with 9 bases left in between. Germline V gene sequence: CDR1 SEHNR, CDR2 FQNEAQ (reference sequence). CDR3: CASSSREPTNEKLFF. For the CDR3, the DNA is TGTGCCAGCAGCTCCCGGGAACCAACTAATGAAAAACTGTTTTTT.

The rearrangement links TRBV2 to TRBJ2-1; D might be TRBD1 (5 bases). The CDR3 spans 12 residues. Germline V gene data show CDR1 as SNHLY and CDR2 as FYNNEI. V was trimmed by 8 bases and J by 3 bases, leaving 8 bases between them. This chain's CDR3 is CASWQGYNEQFF. The CDR3 region has the DNA TGTGCCAGCTGGCAGGGCTACAATGAGCAGTTCTTC.